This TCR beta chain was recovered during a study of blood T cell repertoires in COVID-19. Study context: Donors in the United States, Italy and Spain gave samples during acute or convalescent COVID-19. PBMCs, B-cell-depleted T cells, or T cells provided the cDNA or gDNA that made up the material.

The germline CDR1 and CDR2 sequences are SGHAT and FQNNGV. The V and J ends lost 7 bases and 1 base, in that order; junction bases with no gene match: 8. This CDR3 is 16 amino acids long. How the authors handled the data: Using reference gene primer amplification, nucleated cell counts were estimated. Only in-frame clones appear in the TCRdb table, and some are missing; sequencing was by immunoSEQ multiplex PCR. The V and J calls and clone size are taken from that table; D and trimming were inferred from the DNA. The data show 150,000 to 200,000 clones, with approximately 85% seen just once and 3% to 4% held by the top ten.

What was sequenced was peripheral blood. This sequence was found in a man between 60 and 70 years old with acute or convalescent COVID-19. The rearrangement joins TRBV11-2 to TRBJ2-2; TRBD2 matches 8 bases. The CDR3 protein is CASTRSSGMNTGELFF. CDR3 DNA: TGTGCCAGCACGCGGAGTAGCGGGATGAACACCGGGGAGCTGTTTTTT. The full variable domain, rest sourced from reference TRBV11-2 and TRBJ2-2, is EAGVAQSPRYKIIEKRQSVAFWCNPISGHATLYWYQQILGQGPKLLIQFQNNGVVDDSQLPKDRFSAERLKGVDSTLKIQPAKLEDSAVYLCASTRSSGMNTGELFFGEGSRLTVL.